This TCR beta chain was identified in a study of immune cell composition in non-small cell lung cancer. For the study at large: Lung adenocarcinoma or squamous carcinoma made up most tumours.

V lost 4 bases and J lost 5; bases outside the gene matches: 9. The CDR3 consists of 15 residues. In germline, CDR1 is SGHDT, CDR2 YYEEEE. Study-level results: In adenocarcinoma, maximal tumour-associated clone frequency tracked TIL tumour reactivity. Clones >0.5% enriched in tumour were rarer in adenocarcinoma (roughly 35%) than squamous (roughly 80%).

On this clone: The target antigen is unknown.

Sequenced by immunoSEQ multiplex PCR; TCRdb stores in-frame clones only, minus some. This table has fewer than 2,000 clones, about four fifths appearing once. V gene TRBV5-6 combines with J gene TRBJ2-1; 7 positions match TRBD2. This sequence originates from a human donor with non-small cell lung cancer. The sequenced material came from lung tumor tissue. The CDR3 loop reads CASSTWGGRDNEQFF. The CDR3, as DNA: TGTGCCAGCAGCACTTGGGGGGGAAGGGACAATGAGCAGTTCTTC.